The 8 T cell receptor beta chains in this list originate from one sample, sequenced in a study of T cells in localized non-small cell lung cancer. Method: immunoSEQ multiplex PCR; TCRdb's copy keeps in-frame clones and lacks some. The sample includes 1,500 to 2,000 clones, more than 20% of them seen just once. Sequences were derived from normal lung tissue next to the tumor, sampled before any cancer treatment. All receptors derive from a male donor aged 60 or over with stage II squamous cell lung carcinoma.

This chain uses TRBV11-3 with TRBJ2-2; TRBD1 aligns across 9 bases. This CDR3 contains 17 residues. V trimming: 5 bases; J trimming: 5 bases; junction bases outside the gene matches: 12. Germline CDR1 is SGHNT and CDR2 is YENEEA. The CDR3 sequence is CASSRAPGQGGTGELFF. The CDR3, as DNA: TGTGCCAGCAGCCGGGCACCGGGACAGGGAGGAACCGGGGAGCTGTTTTTT.

This clone is termed large. J is TRBJ1-1 and V is TRBV9; TRBD1 aligns across 8 bases. The trim removed 3 bases at V and 4 bases at J, leaving 5 bases unmatched. Germline V lookup: CDR1 SGDLS, CDR2 YYNGEE. The CDR3 is 14 amino acids. The CDR3 here is CASSGQGSFTEAFF. DNA of the CDR3: TGTGCCAGCAGCGGACAGGGGAGTTTCACTGAAGCTTTCTTT.

A few counts support this clone. The chain recombines TRBV5-1 with TRBJ2-1, with D possibly matching TRBD1 (6 bases). The CDR3 is 16 residues long. V lost 4 bases to trimming and J lost 3 bases, with 17 bases between them. The germline CDR1 and CDR2 sequences are SGHRS and YFSETQ. The CDR3 region has the DNA TGCGCCAGCAGCATGATGTCAAACAGGGACTACAATGAGCAGTTCTTC. Its translation is CASSMMSNRDYNEQFF.

The gene calls are TRBV19 and TRBJ1-5; D not resolved. V was shortened by 7 bases and J by 2 bases, with 9 bases between the two germline ends. The germline gives CDR1 LNHDA, CDR2 SQIVND (reference sequence). The CDR3 extends over 13 amino acids. The CDR3 region is CASTMEGNQPQHF. The CDR3 DNA reads TGTGCCAGTACCATGGAGGGCAATCAGCCCCAGCATTTT.

This clone was seen a few times. V gene TRBV11-3 combines with J gene TRBJ1-6, with no clear D. The CDR3 loop spans 14 amino acids. Germline V gives CDR1 SGHNT, CDR2 YENEEA. The ends were cut back, 4 bases at V and 7 bases at J, with 11 bases in the middle. This CDR3 reads CASSSQDGNSPLHF. The CDR3 DNA reads as TGTGCCAGCAGCTCCCAGGACGGAAATTCACCCCTCCACTTT. The complete variable domain, with remaining parts taken from reference TRBV11-3 and TRBJ1-6, reads EAGVVQSPRYKIIEKKQPVAFWCNPISGHNTLYWYLQNLGQGPELLIRYENEEAVDDSQLPKDRFSAERLKGVDSTLKIQPAELGDSAVYLCASSSQDGNSPLHFGNGTRLTVT.

This clone was observed many times. This chain links TRBV7-2 with TRBJ2-2, with 8 bases lining up with TRBD1. CDR1 and CDR2 from the germline V gene are SGHTA and FQGNSA. The CDR3 sequence is 15 residues long. The V and J ends lost 7 bases and 8 bases, in that order; junction bases with no gene match: 12. In DNA, the CDR3 is TGTGCCAGCATGCTCCGCGCAGGGGGCTCAGGGGAGCTGTTTTTT. Translating gives CASMLRAGGSGELFF.

This clone was observed a few times. The genes are TRBV6-8 and TRBJ2-2; tentative D call: TRBD2 (6 bases). Looked up from germline, CDR1 is MNHGY and CDR2 is SAAAGT. The V gene lost 0 bases and the J gene lost 3 bases, with 11 bases spanning the gap. The CDR3 is made up of 16 amino acids. CDR3 loop: CASSYSRGGDTGELFF. The CDR3 DNA reads as TGTGCCAGCAGTTACTCGAGAGGAGGGGACACCGGGGAGCTGTTTTTT.

The CDR3 reads CAWSVTRYTEAFF. The DNA of the CDR3 is TGTGCCTGGAGTGTAACCAGATACACTGAAGCTTTCTTT. V and J are TRBV30 and TRBJ1-1; D is undetermined. The CDR3 spans 13 residues. Germline V CDR1 and CDR2: GTSNPN, SVGIG (reference sequence). The V and J ends lost 0 bases and 3 bases respectively, with 8 bases between them.